This T cell receptor (beta chain) was recovered during a study of blood T cell repertoires in COVID-19. About the research overall: Sites in the United States, Italy and Spain provided acute and convalescent COVID-19 samples. T cells, B-cell-depleted T cells, or PBMCs provided the cDNA or gDNA that served as material.

There are 13 residues in the CDR3. V was shortened by 2 bases and J by 3 bases, with 7 bases between the two germline ends. The germline V gene has CDR1 MNHEY and CDR2 SVGEGT. In the source study's methods: Using reference gene primer amplification, nucleated cell counts were estimated. Measured with immunoSEQ multiplex PCR; TCRdb has only the in-frame clones, and not every one. That table furnishes V, J and clone size, whereas the DNA furnished D and trimming. The sample has 56,000 or so clones, 87% seen once. The rearrangement uses TRBV6-2 or TRBV6-3 and TRBJ1-2; D is uncertain. The origin of this receptor is a man in his forties or fifties with acute or convalescent COVID-19. Sequencing was performed on peripheral blood. CDR3 sequence reads: CASSYKGDYGYTF. CDR3 in DNA: TGTGCCAGCAGTTACAAGGGAGACTATGGCTACACCTTC.